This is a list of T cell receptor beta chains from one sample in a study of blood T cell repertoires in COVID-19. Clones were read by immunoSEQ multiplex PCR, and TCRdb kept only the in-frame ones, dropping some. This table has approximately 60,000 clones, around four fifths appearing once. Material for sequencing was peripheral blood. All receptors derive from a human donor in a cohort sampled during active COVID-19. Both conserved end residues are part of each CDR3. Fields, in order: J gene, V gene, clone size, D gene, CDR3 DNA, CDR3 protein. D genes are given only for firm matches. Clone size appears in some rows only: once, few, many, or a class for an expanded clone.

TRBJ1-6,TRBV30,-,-,TGTGCCTGGAGCGCAGGGATTGGTAATTCACCCCTCCACTTT,CAWSAGIGNSPLHF
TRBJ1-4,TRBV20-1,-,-,TGCAGTGCTAGAGTTCGGGAACAACTGTTTTTT,CSARVREQLFF
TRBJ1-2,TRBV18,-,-,TGTGCCAGCTCACCACCGAGGGCCTATGGCTACACCTTC,CASSPPRAYGYTF
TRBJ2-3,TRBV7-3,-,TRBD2,TGTGCCAGCAGCCGCGGGACTAGCGGTTATCCAGATACGCAGTATTTT,CASSRGTSGYPDTQYF
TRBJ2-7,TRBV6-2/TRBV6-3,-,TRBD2,TGTGCCAGCAGTTCTCCTAGCGGGGGAAACCCCCATGGCTCCTACGAGCAGTACTTC,CASSSPSGGNPHGSYEQYF
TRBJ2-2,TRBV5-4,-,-,TGTGCCAGCAGCGTCCGGGTTCCAGCCGGGGAGCTGTTTTTT,CASSVRVPAGELFF
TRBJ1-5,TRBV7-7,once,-,TGTGCCAGCAGCCCACTGACTCCCGGGGGCAATCAGCCCCAGCATTTT,CASSPLTPGGNQPQHF
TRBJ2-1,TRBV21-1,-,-,TGTGCCAGCAGCAAGGCCCCCGTGGGCGGGAGTCGGAATGAGCAGTTCTTC,CASSKAPVGGSRNEQFF
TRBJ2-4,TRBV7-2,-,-,TGTGCCAGTTCACTCAGAGGAGCCAAAAACATTCAGTACTTC,CASSLRGAKNIQYF
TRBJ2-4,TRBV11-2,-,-,TGTGCCAGCAGTTCCGGAGCCAAAAACATTCAGTACTTC,CASSSGAKNIQYF
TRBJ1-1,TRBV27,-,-,TGTGCCAGCAGTTACAAGGCCGGGAGCACTGAAGCTTTCTTT,CASSYKAGSTEAFF
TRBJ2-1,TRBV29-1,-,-,TGCAGCGGCAACCGGGACTCGAGCTCCTACAATGAGCAGTTCTTC,CSGNRDSSSYNEQFF
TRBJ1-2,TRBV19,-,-,TGTGCCAGTAGTATAACCAGGGGTGGCTACACCTTC,CASSITRGGYTF
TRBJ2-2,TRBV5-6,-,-,TGTGCCAGCAGCCCACAGAACAGGGTGGCCGGGGAGCTGTTTTTT,CASSPQNRVAGELFF
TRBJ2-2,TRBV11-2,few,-,TGTGCCAGCAGCTTTGGGCCCGGGGAGCTGTTTTTT,CASSFGPGELFF
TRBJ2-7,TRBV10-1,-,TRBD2,TGCGCCAGCAGTGAGGCGGGGGGAACCTACGAGCAGTACTTC,CASSEAGGTYEQYF